These 8 T cell receptor beta chains share one sample of origin, sequenced in a study of blood T cell repertoires in COVID-19. Clones were read by immunoSEQ multiplex PCR, and TCRdb kept only the in-frame ones, dropping some. The table shows around 27,000 clones, with about 80% occurring only once. Sequencing was performed on peripheral blood. These TCRs come from a human donor in a cohort sampled during active COVID-19.

The chain joins TRBV5-6 to TRBJ1-4, with D tentatively TRBD1 (5 bases). The CDR3 is 15 residues long. V lost 0 bases and J lost 7, with 13 bases in between. Germline CDR1 and CDR2: SGHDT and YYEEEE. In nucleotides, the CDR3 is TGTGCCAGCAGCTTGGCCGGGGGTTTTGGTGAAAAACTGTTTTTT. Protein product: CASSLAGGFGEKLFF.

The rearrangement joins TRBV13 to TRBJ2-2; 7 nucleotides agree with TRBD1. CDR1 is PRHDT, CDR2 FYEKMQ, per germline (reference sequence). The CDR3 contains 14 residues. V shed 3 bases, J shed 4 bases, and the junction held 2 bases outside the gene matches. The CDR3 loop is CASSFDRATGELFF. The CDR3 bases are TGTGCCAGCAGCTTTGACAGGGCCACCGGGGAGCTGTTTTTT. Filled out from reference TRBV13 and TRBJ2-2, the complete variable domain reads AAGVIQSPRHLIKEKRETATLKCYPIPRHDTVYWYQQGPGQDPQFLISFYEKMQSDKGSIPDRFSAQQFSDYHSELNMSSLELGDSALYFCASSFDRATGELFFGEGSRLTVL.

The chain carries TRBV3-1 (or the pseudogene TRBV3-2) and TRBJ1-4, with TRBD1 as a possible D gene (5 bases). Germline-derived CDR1 and CDR2 are LGHDT and YNNKEL (reference sequence). This CDR3 region has 14 residues. V was pared by 7 bases and J by 7 bases, with 16 bases between. In DNA form, the CDR3 reads TGTGCCAGCACCCGACAAGACAGTGCTGAAAAACTGTTTTTT. Protein: CASTRQDSAEKLFF.

The chain links TRBV7-2 to TRBJ2-7; TRBD2 matches 9 bases. V shed 2 bases, J shed 5 bases, and the junction held 16 bases outside the gene matches. The CDR3 is made up of 18 amino acids. Germline values: CDR1 SGHTA, CDR2 FQGNSA. For the CDR3, the DNA is TGTGCCAGCAGCTTACGTGGGGCTAGCGGGGACCGATGGCACGAGCAGTACTTC. Protein product: CASSLRGASGDRWHEQYF.

The sample holds one count of this clone. The chain couples TRBV19 to TRBJ2-5, with 8 bases that match TRBD2. Germline lookup yields CDR1 LNHDA and CDR2 SQIVND (reference sequence). With V trimmed by 5 bases and J by 2 bases, 7 bases remained unmatched. The CDR3 runs to 15 residues. CDR3 DNA: TGTGCCAGTAGTCCTAAGGGACTAGAACAAGAGACCCAGTACTTC. Protein sequence: CASSPKGLEQETQYF.

This clone was seen just once. The chain uses TRBV7-2 and TRBJ1-1; TRBD1 aligns across 7 bases. The CDR3 runs 15 residues. V was clipped by 5 bases and J by 5 bases; unmatched bases: 11. Germline loops: CDR1 SGHTA, CDR2 FQGNSA. For the CDR3, the DNA is TGTGCCAGCAGCACTATGACAGGGAAAGGGACTGAAGCTTTCTTT. Its protein is CASSTMTGKGTEAFF.

The genes are TRBV6-2 or TRBV6-3 and TRBJ2-3; D gene ambiguous. Per the germline V gene, CDR1 is MNHEY and CDR2 is SVGEGT. The CDR3 runs to 15 residues. V dropped 2 bases and J dropped 2 bases, with 11 bases sitting between them. The CDR3 coding sequence is TGTGCCAGCAGTTACGGTATCTCAGACACAGATACGCAGTATTTT. It encodes CASSYGISDTDTQYF.

The V gene is TRBV19, the J gene TRBJ2-2, with TRBD2 matching over 7 bases. Losses at the gene ends were 6 bases for V and 6 bases for J; bases not matched to a gene: 13. Germline V gene lookup returns CDR1 LNHDA and CDR2 SQIVND (reference sequence). The CDR3 spans 16 residues. The CDR3 coding sequence is TGTGCCAGTAGCCTATTGGGGCGGGAGAGGGCCGGGGAGCTGTTTTTT. It is translated as CASSLLGRERAGELFF.